Listed here are 11 T cell receptor beta chains from one sample, sequenced in a study of regulatory T cells in long-lasting Graves disease. Time point in this sample: persistent/refractory GD, antithyroid drugs over 5 years with positive TRAb. From RNA extracted from PBMCs, the TCR library was made. Sequencing libraries for TCR beta were prepared with iRepertoire HTBI primers and Arm-PCR of CDR3 regions. TCRdb reanalysed the multiplex PCR reads using MiXCR and keeps one entry per CDR3 protein. Among around 300,000 distinct CDR3 sequences listed, roughly 21% were seen once. The sequencing here drew on peripheral blood mononuclear cells (PBMCs), taken when the disease was refractory, from a patient treated with antithyroid drugs. The source is a female donor with Graves disease.

This clonotype has at least ten counts. The rearrangement uses TRBV28 and TRBJ1-1, with D possibly being TRBD1 (5 bases). The CDR3 contains 16 residues. With 4 bases removed from V and 4 bases from J, the gap between germline ends came to 19 bases. Germline V gene sequence: CDR1 MDHEN, CDR2 SYDVKM. The CDR3, as DNA: TGTGCCAGCAGTTACCCCGGGGGGGAGGTGGGCACTGAAGCTTTCTTT. Translating gives CASSYPGGEVGTEAFF. Complete variable domain (other parts from reference TRBV28 and TRBJ1-1): DVKVTQSSRYLVKRTGEKVFLECVQDMDHENMFWYRQDPGLGLRLIYFSYDVKMKEKGDIPEGYSVSREKKERFSLILESASTNQTSMYLCASSYPGGEVGTEAFFGQGTRLTVV.

Of note for this clonotype: This may be a read error: a much more frequent sequence differs by one nucleotide. The chain joins TRBV11-2 to TRBJ1-1; the D gene is possibly TRBD1 (6 bases). CDR1 is SGHAT and CDR2 is FQNNGV in the germline V gene. This CDR3 contains 16 residues. Trimming pared 0 bases from V and 4 bases from J, leaving 15 bases between. This CDR3 is CASSLESGDDPTEAFF. The CDR3 DNA follows: TGTGCCAGCAGCTTAGAATCAGGGGACGATCCCACTGAAGCTTTCTTT.

This clonotype was counted a few times. One end of the junction varies from germline; a read error may be responsible. The V call is TRBV7-7, the J call TRBJ2-5; 8 positions match TRBD1. The CDR3 contains 15 residues. In germline, CDR1 is SSHAT, CDR2 FNYEAQ (reference sequence). The CDR3 coding sequence is TGTGCTAGCAGCTTCCGCCTGGGACAGGAAGAGACCCAGTACTTC. This encodes CASSFRLGQEETQYF.

V and J are TRBV7-9 and TRBJ2-7; the D gene could be TRBD1 or TRBD2 (5 bases each). Looked up from germline, CDR1 is SEHNR and CDR2 is FQNEAQ (reference sequence). The V end lost 7 bases, the J end lost 0 bases, and 28 bases lay between the germline ends. The CDR3 extends over 19 amino acids. The CDR3 region is CASIPPLTQGPHSSYEQYF. The CDR3 DNA reads TGTGCCAGCATCCCCCCCCTCACCCAGGGACCTCATAGCTCCTACGAGCAGTACTTC.

This clonotype was found once. The chain combines TRBV28 with TRBJ2-3, with D unclear. With 6 bases removed from V and 4 bases from J, the gap between germline ends came to 5 bases. Per germline, CDR1 MDHEN and CDR2 SYDVKM. The CDR3 is 11 amino acids. The CDR3 sequence: CASRGPDTQYF. CDR3 in DNA: TGTGCCAGCAGAGGACCAGATACGCAGTATTTT.

This clonotype was detected ten times or more. The chain has TRBV15 and TRBJ2-7; TRBD1 might be the D (6 bases). Trimming removed 3 bases at V and 3 bases at J, with 21 bases between. Germline CDR1 reads LNHNV; CDR2 reads YYDKDF (reference sequence). This CDR3 comprises 17 residues. The CDR3 reads CATSRDHARGIHYEQYF. The CDR3 bases are TGTGCCACCAGCAGGGACCACGCCAGGGGAATACACTACGAGCAGTACTTC.

This clonotype was counted between two and nine times. The V gene is TRBV20-1, the J gene TRBJ2-7; 13 bases are a match to TRBD2. Germline V gene sequence: CDR1 DFQATT, CDR2 SNEGSKA (reference sequence). The CDR3 length is 13 residues. Here the CDR3 DNA reads TGCAGCTTCGGACTAGCGGGAGTAAAGGAGCAGTACTTC. Amino acids: CSFGLAGVKEQYF.

V usage is TRBV20-1 and J usage is TRBJ1-6; D perhaps matches TRBD1 (6 bases). The CDR3 has 13 amino acids. V was cut by 0 bases and J by 8 bases, with 8 bases left in between. CDR1 DFQATT and CDR2 SNEGSKA come from the germline V gene (reference sequence). The CDR3 sequence is CSAREDSDSPLHF. The CDR3 DNA follows: TGCAGTGCTAGAGAGGACAGTGATTCACCCCTCCACTTT.

CDR3: CASTGAGRMYEQYF. The DNA for the CDR3 is TGTGCCAGCACGGGAGCGGGACGGATGTACGAGCAGTACTTC. V and J are TRBV6-2 or TRBV6-3 and TRBJ2-7; TRBD2 matches 7 bases. The CDR3 extends over 14 amino acids. V trimming: 7 bases; J trimming: 4 bases; junction bases outside the gene matches: 10. Germline loops: CDR1 MNHEY, CDR2 SVGEGT.

This clonotype occurred a few times. The rearrangement uses TRBV20-1 and TRBJ1-2; D is undetermined. Germline V gene data show CDR1 as DFQATT and CDR2 as SNEGSKA (reference sequence). V was cut by 0 bases and J by 2 bases, with 10 bases left in between. The CDR3 sequence is 14 residues long. The CDR3 nucleotides are TGCAGTGCTAGAGATCGCGGACGAAACTATGGCTACACCTTC. Its protein product is CSARDRGRNYGYTF.

Many counts were recorded for this clonotype. V gene TRBV20-1 combines with J gene TRBJ1-1; unclear D gene. This CDR3 contains 15 residues. The germline V and J ends were trimmed by 3 bases and 5 bases, with 19 bases remaining between them. Germline V gives CDR1 DFQATT, CDR2 SNEGSKA (reference sequence). CDR3 region: CSARGRGRIGTEAFF. The DNA for the CDR3 is TGCAGTGCTAGGGGCCGGGGTCGGATCGGGACTGAAGCTTTCTTT.